A single sample gave rise to the 32 T cell receptor beta chains below, sequenced in a study of CXCR3-negative and CXCR3-positive naive CD8 T cells. The authors made the TRB cDNA libraries by 5' RACE using UMI labels. TCRdb reworked the 5' RACE reads into one entry per CDR3 protein, no DNA. This sample's table has about 41,000 distinct CDR3 sequences. Material: naive CXCR3- CD8+ T cells from blood. Subset denoted: CD45RO-CCR7+CD27+CD95- naive CD8+ T cells lacking CXCR3 (TNR3-). The receptors come from a human donor in good health. Some clones in this sample may be carry-over from other donors' samples.

This rearrangement joins TRBV29-1 to TRBJ1-4. The germline gives CDR1 SQVTM, CDR2 ANQGSEA. The CDR3 has 14 residues. The CDR3 here is CSATRFMGDEKLFF.

The chain has TRBV6-5 and TRBJ2-7. Germline V gives CDR1 MNHEY, CDR2 SVGAGI. This CDR3 contains 14 residues. The CDR3 region is CASSHRTGSYEQYF.

The chain joins TRBV5-1 to TRBJ2-1; the D gene TCRdb calls, TRBD2, cannot be checked with no DNA. CDR1 SGHRS and CDR2 YFSETQ come from the germline V gene. The CDR3 is 15 amino acids. The CDR3 sequence is CASSLGLAGNNEQFF.

The J gene is TRBJ1-3, the V gene TRBV20-1; TCRdb names TRBD1, which stays unverified in the absence of DNA. CDR3 length: 16 amino acids. CDR1 and CDR2 from the germline V gene are DFQATT and SNEGSKA (reference sequence). This CDR3 reads CSARRQLAHSGNTIYF.

The V call is TRBV19, the J call TRBJ2-1. Germline assignment: CDR1 LNHDA and CDR2 SQIVND (reference sequence). The CDR3 length is 15 residues. The CDR3 sequence: CASSIVGAPLNEQFF.

This sequence joins TRBV7-9 and TRBJ1-1. The germline V gene has CDR1 SEHNR and CDR2 FQNEAQ (reference sequence). CDR3 length: 11 residues. CDR3: CASSFGPEAFF.

The chain combines TRBV6-5 with TRBJ2-5; no DNA is available, so the TRBD1 call from TCRdb remains unchecked. This CDR3 has 13 residues. Germline assignment: CDR1 MNHEY and CDR2 SVGAGI. CDR3 in amino acids: CASSYVQAGTQYF.

The rearrangement joins TRBV20-1 to TRBJ2-7. The CDR3 runs 14 residues. CDR1 is DFQATT, CDR2 SNEGSKA, per germline (reference sequence). The CDR3 loop reads CSARAFPQTDEQYF.

The chain uses TRBV28 and TRBJ1-4. The CDR3 length is 13 residues. Germline values: CDR1 MDHEN, CDR2 SYDVKM. The CDR3 loop reads CASKGEEVEKLFF.

This chain uses TRBV6-2 or TRBV6-3 with TRBJ2-1; absent DNA, TCRdb's TRBD2 call cannot be checked. In germline, CDR1 is MNHEY, CDR2 SVGEGT. This CDR3 region has 19 residues. This CDR3 is CASSYSGLAGGYAYNEQFF.

The chain's CDR3 is CASSYSPGASSYEQYF. The chain joins TRBV6-5 to TRBJ2-7; TCRdb selects TRBD1, and the lack of DNA leaves this call unchecked. In germline, CDR1 is MNHEY, CDR2 SVGAGI. CDR3 length equals 16 residues.

This clonotype ranks as medium-sized in terms of frequency. The J gene is TRBJ1-3, the V gene TRBV4-3; the TRBD1 assignment by TCRdb is unverifiable without DNA. The CDR3 loop spans 14 amino acids. Germline loops: CDR1 LGHNA, CDR2 YSLEER. The CDR3 reads CASSQVGAGNTIYF.

This sequence joins TRBV9 and TRBJ1-1; no DNA is available, so the TRBD1 call from TCRdb remains unchecked. The CDR3 is 14 amino acids. Germline-derived CDR1 and CDR2 are SGDLS and YYNGEE. The CDR3 here is CASSDGGVNTEAFF.

V is TRBV25-1 and J is TRBJ2-2; with no DNA, the TCRdb D assignment of TRBD1 cannot be verified. CDR1 and CDR2 from the germline V gene are MGHDK and SYGVNS. The CDR3 totals 11 residues. CDR3 sequence reads: CAGGLAGELFF.

CDR3 residues: CAISESVAGNTGELFF. The chain uses TRBV10-3 and TRBJ2-2; TCRdb gives TRBD2 as the D gene, but with no DNA this cannot be confirmed. The length of the CDR3 is 16 residues. Looked up from germline, CDR1 is ENHRY and CDR2 is SYGVKD.

CDR3 residues: CASSEDSGTEDLNEQFF. The V gene is TRBV6-5, the J gene TRBJ2-1; with no DNA, the TCRdb D assignment of TRBD1 cannot be verified. The CDR3 runs to 17 residues. The germline gives CDR1 MNHEY, CDR2 SVGAGI.

This clonotype is identified as medium-sized from frequency. V and J are TRBV7-2 and TRBJ2-1; the TRBD2 assignment by TCRdb is unverifiable without DNA. The germline V gene encodes CDR1 SGHTA and CDR2 FQGNSA. This CDR3 is built from 15 residues. The CDR3 region is CASSLDRVYIGEQFF.

The rearrangement uses TRBV15 and TRBJ2-5. Germline lookup yields CDR1 LNHNV and CDR2 YYDKDF (reference sequence). This CDR3 has 14 residues. The CDR3 here is CATSRALHEETQYF.

The V and J genes are TRBV7-6 and TRBJ1-1; the TRBD1 assignment by TCRdb is unverifiable without DNA. The V gene's germline CDR1 is SGHVS and CDR2 FNYEAQ. CDR3 size: 17 residues. The CDR3 loop reads CASSLAGTVAMNTEAFF.

The rearrangement uses TRBV6-5 and TRBJ2-5; without DNA, the TCRdb call of TRBD2 cannot be checked. In germline, CDR1 is MNHEY, CDR2 SVGAGI. This CDR3 spans 15 amino acids. The CDR3 sequence is CASSYSWGRQETQYF.

CDR3 in amino acids: CASTPWAGVTYEQYF. The chain recombines TRBV6-5 with TRBJ2-7; TCRdb's assignment of TRBD1 cannot be checked, as there is no DNA. This CDR3 is built from 15 residues. Germline values: CDR1 MNHEY, CDR2 SVGAGI.

This chain links TRBV7-8 with TRBJ1-1. The CDR3 is 14 residues long. Germline lookup yields CDR1 SGHVS and CDR2 FQNEAQ. The CDR3: CASSPYPMNTEAFF.

J is TRBJ1-1 and V is TRBV9; TCRdb reports TRBD1, a call that lacks DNA to check it against. The germline gives CDR1 SGDLS, CDR2 YYNGEE. This CDR3 has 13 residues. Here the CDR3 reads CASSRQASTEAFF. The variable domain in full, completed from reference TRBV9 and TRBJ1-1, reads DSGVTQTPKHLITATGQRVTLRCSPRSGDLSVYWYQQSLDQGLQFLIQYYNGEERAKGNILERFSAQQFPDLHSELNLSSLELGDSALYFCASSRQASTEAFFGQGTRLTVV.

The J gene is TRBJ2-1, the V gene TRBV7-3; no DNA is available, so the TRBD2 call from TCRdb remains unchecked. CDR3 length: 14 residues. Germline V CDR1 and CDR2: SGHTA, FQGTGA. This chain's CDR3 is CASSLTPGLNEQFF.

Judged by frequency, this clonotype is medium-sized. The CDR3 here is CASSLGGGTEAFF. The V gene is TRBV7-3, the J gene TRBJ1-1; no DNA is available, so the TRBD1 call from TCRdb remains unchecked. The CDR3 is 13 amino acids. The germline CDR1 and CDR2 sequences are SGHTA and FQGTGA.

This chain links TRBV7-3 with TRBJ2-5; TCRdb calls TRBD2, which cannot be checked without DNA. The germline gives CDR1 SGHTA, CDR2 FQGTGA. This CDR3 has 15 residues. CDR3 loop: CASSITSGAQETQYF.

This chain connects TRBV4-1 to TRBJ2-1; lacking DNA, the TRBD1 call made by TCRdb goes unchecked. Germline lookup yields CDR1 MGHRA and CDR2 YSYEKL. The CDR3 extends over 13 amino acids. The CDR3 region is CASSHPGGNEQFF.

V usage is TRBV5-1 and J usage is TRBJ1-1. The CDR3 loop spans 14 amino acids. Germline assignment: CDR1 SGHRS and CDR2 YFSETQ. The CDR3 loop is CASSLAGSNTEAFF.

Judged by frequency, this clonotype is medium-sized. The chain carries TRBV4-1 and TRBJ1-2; no DNA is available, so the TRBD1 call from TCRdb remains unchecked. CDR3 length equals 13 residues. Per the germline V gene, CDR1 is MGHRA and CDR2 is YSYEKL. CDR3 sequence reads: CASSQGGGYGYTF.

The gene calls are TRBV6-6 and TRBJ2-7. The CDR3 extends over 12 amino acids. Looked up from germline, CDR1 is MNHNY and CDR2 is SVGAGI (reference sequence). This chain's CDR3 is CASSYVGYEQYF.

The CDR3 reads CASSSTVENTEAFF. The gene calls are TRBV7-9 and TRBJ1-1. Germline-derived CDR1 and CDR2 are SEHNR and FQNEAQ (reference sequence). The CDR3 is 14 residues long.

The V gene is TRBV28, the J gene TRBJ2-7; TCRdb's D gene call, TRBD1, goes unchecked for lack of DNA. CDR1 MDHEN and CDR2 SYDVKM come from the germline V gene. This CDR3 spans 13 amino acids. The CDR3 spells CASSYLGGYEQYF.